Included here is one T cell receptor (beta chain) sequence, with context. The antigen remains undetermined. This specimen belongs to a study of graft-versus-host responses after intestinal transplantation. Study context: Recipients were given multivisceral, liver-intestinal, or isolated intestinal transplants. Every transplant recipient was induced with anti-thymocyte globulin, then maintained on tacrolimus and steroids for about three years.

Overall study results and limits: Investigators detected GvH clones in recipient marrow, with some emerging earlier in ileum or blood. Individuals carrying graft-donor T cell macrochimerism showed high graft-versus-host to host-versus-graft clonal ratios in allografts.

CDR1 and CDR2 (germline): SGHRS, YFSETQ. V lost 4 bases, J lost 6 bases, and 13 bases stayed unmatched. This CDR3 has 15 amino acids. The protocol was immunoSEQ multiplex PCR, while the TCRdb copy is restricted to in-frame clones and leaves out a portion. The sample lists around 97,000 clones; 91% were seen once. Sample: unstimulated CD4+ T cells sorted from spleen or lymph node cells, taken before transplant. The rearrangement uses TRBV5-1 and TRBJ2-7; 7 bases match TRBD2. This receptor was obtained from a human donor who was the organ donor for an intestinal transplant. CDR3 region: CASSPEGGTIGEQYF. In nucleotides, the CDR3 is TGCGCCAGCAGCCCCGAAGGAGGGACTATAGGCGAGCAGTACTTC. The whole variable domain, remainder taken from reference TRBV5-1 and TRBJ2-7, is KAGVTQTPRYLIKTRGQQVTLSCSPISGHRSVSWYQQTPGQGLQFLFEYFSETQRNKGNFPGRFSGRQFSNSRSEMNVSTLELGDSALYLCASSPEGGTIGEQYFGPGTRLTVT.